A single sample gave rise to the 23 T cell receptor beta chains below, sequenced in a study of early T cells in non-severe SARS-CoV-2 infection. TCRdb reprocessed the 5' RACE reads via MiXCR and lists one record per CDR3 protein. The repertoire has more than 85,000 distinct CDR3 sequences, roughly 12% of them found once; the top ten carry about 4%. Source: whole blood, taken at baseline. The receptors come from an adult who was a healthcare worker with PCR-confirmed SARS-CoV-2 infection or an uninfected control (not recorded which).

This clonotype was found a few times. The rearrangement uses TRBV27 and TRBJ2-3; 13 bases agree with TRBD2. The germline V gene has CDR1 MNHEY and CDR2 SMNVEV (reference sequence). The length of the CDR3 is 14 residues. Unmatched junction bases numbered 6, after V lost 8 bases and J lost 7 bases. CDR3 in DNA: TGTGCCAGCGGGAGGACTAGCGGGAGTTATACGCAGTATTTT. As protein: CASGRTSGSYTQYF.

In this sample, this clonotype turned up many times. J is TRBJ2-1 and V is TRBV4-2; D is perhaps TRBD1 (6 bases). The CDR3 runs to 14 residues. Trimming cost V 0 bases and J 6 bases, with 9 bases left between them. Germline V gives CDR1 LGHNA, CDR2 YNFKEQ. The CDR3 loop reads CASSQDPRGNEQFF. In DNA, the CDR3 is TGTGCCAGCAGCCAAGATCCCAGGGGCAATGAGCAGTTCTTC.

DNA for the CDR3: TGTGCCAGCAGCCCTGGGACGGGCTGGGATACGCAGTATTTT. It codes for CASSPGTGWDTQYF. The rearrangement links TRBV7-6 to TRBJ2-3; the D gene could be TRBD1 or TRBD2 (5 bases each). V was pared by 5 bases and J by 6 bases, with 15 bases between. In germline, CDR1 is SGHVS, CDR2 FNYEAQ. This CDR3 region has 14 residues. Complete variable domain (other parts from reference TRBV7-6 and TRBJ2-3): GAGVSQSPRYKVTKRGQDVALRCDPISGHVSLYWYRQALGQGPEFLTYFNYEAQQDKSGLPNDRFSAERPEGSISTLTIQRTEQRDSAMYRCASSPGTGWDTQYFGPGTRLTVL.

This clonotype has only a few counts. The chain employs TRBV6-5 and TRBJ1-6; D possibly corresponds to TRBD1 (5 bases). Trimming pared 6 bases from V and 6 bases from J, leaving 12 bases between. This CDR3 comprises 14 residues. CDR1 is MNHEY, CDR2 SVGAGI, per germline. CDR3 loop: CASRSGTTNSPLHF. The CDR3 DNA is TGTGCCAGCAGATCCGGGACGACTAATTCACCCCTCCACTTT.

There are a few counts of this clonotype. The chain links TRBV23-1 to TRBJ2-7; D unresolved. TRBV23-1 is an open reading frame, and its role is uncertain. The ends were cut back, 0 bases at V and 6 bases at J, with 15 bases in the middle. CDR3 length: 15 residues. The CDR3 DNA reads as TGCGCCAGCAGTCAATCTAACGGCTGGGGTGGCGAGCAGTACTTC. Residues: CASSQSNGWGGEQYF.

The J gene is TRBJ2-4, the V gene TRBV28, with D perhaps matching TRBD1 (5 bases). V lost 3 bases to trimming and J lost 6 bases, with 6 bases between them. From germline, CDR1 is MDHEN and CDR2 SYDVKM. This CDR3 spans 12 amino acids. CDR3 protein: CASSLQGNIQYF. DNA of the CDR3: TGTGCCAGCAGTTTGCAGGGAAACATTCAGTACTTC.

The CDR3 nucleotides are TGCAGTGCCCGGGAAGGGATGGGGAGGACTGAAGCTTTCTTT. Encoded protein: CSAREGMGRTEAFF. V gene TRBV20-1 combines with J gene TRBJ1-1; the D is unclear. Looked up from germline, CDR1 is DFQATT and CDR2 is SNEGSKA (reference sequence). V lost 6 bases to trimming and J lost 5 bases, with 19 bases between them. The CDR3 totals 14 residues.

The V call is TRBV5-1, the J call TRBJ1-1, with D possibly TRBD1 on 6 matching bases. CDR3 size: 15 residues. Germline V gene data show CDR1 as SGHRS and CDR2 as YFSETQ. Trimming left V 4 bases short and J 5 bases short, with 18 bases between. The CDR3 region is CASSSSGVSLTEAFF. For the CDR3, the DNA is TGCGCCAGCAGCAGTTCAGGGGTCAGTTTGACTGAAGCTTTCTTT.

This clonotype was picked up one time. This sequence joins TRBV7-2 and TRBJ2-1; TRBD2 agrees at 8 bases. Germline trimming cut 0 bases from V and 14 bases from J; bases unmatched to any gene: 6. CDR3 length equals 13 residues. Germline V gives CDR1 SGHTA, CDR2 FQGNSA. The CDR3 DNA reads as TGTGCCAGCAGCTTAGCGCTCGGTAGCGGGAAGTTCTTC. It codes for CASSLALGSGKFF. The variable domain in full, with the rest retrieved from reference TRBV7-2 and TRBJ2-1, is GAGVSQSPSNKVTEKGKDVELRCDPISGHTALYWYRQSLGQGLEFLIYFQGNSAPDKSGLPSDRFSAERTGGSVSTLTIQRTQQEDSAVYLCASSLALGSGKFFGPGTRLTVL.

In DNA, the CDR3 is TGTGCCAGCAGTCTTATGACCTACGAGCAGTACTTC. It translates to CASSLMTYEQYF. This chain links TRBV7-9 with TRBJ2-7, with no clear D. Deletions cut 6 bases from V and 2 bases from J, with 8 bases between. The germline V gene has CDR1 SEHNR and CDR2 FQNEAQ (reference sequence). The CDR3 loop spans 12 amino acids.

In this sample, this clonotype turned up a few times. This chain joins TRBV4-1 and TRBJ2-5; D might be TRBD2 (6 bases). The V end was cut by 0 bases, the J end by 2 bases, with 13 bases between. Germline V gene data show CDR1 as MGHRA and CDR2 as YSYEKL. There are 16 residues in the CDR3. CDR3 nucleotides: TGCGCCAGCAGCCAAGATCCAATAGCGGCTCAAGAGACCCAGTACTTC. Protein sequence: CASSQDPIAAQETQYF.

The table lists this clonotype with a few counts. CDR3 sequence: CASSFPGLAPHSTDTQYF. For the CDR3, the DNA is TGCGCCAGCAGCTTTCCGGGACTAGCTCCCCATAGCACAGATACGCAGTATTTT. This chain joins TRBV5-1 and TRBJ2-3; 9 bases map to TRBD2. The CDR3 is made up of 18 amino acids. CDR1 is SGHRS and CDR2 is YFSETQ in the germline V gene. The trim removed 2 bases at V and 0 bases at J, leaving 10 bases unmatched.

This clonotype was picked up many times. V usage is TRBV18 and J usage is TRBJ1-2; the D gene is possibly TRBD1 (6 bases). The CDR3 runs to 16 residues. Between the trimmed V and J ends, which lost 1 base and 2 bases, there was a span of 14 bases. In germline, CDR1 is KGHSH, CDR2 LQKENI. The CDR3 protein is CASSPQEGGYNYGYTF. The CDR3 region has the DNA TGTGCCAGCTCACCACAAGAAGGGGGTTACAACTATGGCTACACCTTC.

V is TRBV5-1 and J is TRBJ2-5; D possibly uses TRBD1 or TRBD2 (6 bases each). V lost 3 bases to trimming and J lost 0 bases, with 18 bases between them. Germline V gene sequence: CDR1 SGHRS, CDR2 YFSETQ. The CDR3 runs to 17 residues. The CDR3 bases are TGCGCCAGCAGCTCTGTACCTCCGGGGGCGTACCAAGAGACCCAGTACTTC. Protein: CASSSVPPGAYQETQYF.

The CDR3 DNA reads as TGTGCCAGCAGCCCTTATAGCGCGGGGATTAAAGAGACCCAGTACTTC. This gives the protein CASSPYSAGIKETQYF. This chain joins TRBV7-9 and TRBJ2-5; possible D gene TRBD2, 6 bases. This CDR3 region has 16 residues. V shed 5 bases and J shed 3 bases, with 19 bases lying between them. From germline, CDR1 is SEHNR and CDR2 FQNEAQ (reference sequence).

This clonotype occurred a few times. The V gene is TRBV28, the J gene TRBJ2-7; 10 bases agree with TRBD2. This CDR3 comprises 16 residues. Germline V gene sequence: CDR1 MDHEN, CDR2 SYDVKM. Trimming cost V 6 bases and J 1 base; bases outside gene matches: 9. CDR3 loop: CASSRRASGSSYEQYF. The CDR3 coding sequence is TGTGCCAGCAGCCGAAGGGCTAGCGGGAGTTCCTACGAGCAGTACTTC. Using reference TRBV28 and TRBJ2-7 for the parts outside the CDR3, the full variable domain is DVKVTQSSRYLVKRTGEKVFLECVQDMDHENMFWYRQDPGLGLRLIYFSYDVKMKEKGDIPEGYSVSREKKERFSLILESASTNQTSMYLCASSRRASGSSYEQYFGPGTRLTVT.

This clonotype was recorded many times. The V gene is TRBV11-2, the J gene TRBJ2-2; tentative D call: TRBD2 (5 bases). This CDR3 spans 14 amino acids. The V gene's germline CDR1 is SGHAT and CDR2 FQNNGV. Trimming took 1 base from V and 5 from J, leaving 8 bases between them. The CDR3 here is CASSLGRGTGELFF. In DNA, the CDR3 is TGTGCCAGCAGCTTAGGACGGGGAACCGGGGAGCTGTTTTTT.

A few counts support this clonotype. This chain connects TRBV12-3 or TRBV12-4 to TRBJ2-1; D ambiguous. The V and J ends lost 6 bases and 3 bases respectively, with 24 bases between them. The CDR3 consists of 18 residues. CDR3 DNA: TGTGCCAGCAGCCCTCGTCTGTCGCGGCCGATTCTCTACAATGAGCAGTTCTTC. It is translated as CASSPRLSRPILYNEQFF.

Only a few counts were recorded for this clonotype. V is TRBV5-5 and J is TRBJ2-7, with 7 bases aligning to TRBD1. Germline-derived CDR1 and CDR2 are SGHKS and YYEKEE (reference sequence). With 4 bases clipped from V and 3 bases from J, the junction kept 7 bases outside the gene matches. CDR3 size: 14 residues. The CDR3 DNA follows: TGTGCCAGCAGCCGTCCGGGACAGTACTACGAGCAGTACTTC. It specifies CASSRPGQYYEQYF.

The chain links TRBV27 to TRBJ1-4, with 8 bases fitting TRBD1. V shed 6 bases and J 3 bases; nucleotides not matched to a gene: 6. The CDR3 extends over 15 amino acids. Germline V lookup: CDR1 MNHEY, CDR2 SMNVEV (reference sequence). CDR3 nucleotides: TGTGCCAGCAGCTATGGACAGGGCCCTAATGAAAAACTGTTTTTT. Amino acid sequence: CASSYGQGPNEKLFF. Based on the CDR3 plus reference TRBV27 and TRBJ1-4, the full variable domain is EAQVTQNPRYLITVTGKKLTVTCSQNMNHEYMSWYRQDPGLGLRQIYYSMNVEVTDKGDVPEGYKVSRKEKRNFPLILESPSPNQTSLYFCASSYGQGPNEKLFFGSGTQLSVL.

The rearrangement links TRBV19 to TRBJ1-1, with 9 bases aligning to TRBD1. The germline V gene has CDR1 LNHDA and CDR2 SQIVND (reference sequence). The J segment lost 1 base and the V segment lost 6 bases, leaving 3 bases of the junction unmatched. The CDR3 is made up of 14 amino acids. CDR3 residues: CASRYRGQNTEAFF. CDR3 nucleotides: TGTGCCAGTAGATACAGGGGGCAGAACACTGAAGCTTTCTTT.

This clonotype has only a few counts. In DNA form, the CDR3 reads TGCGCCAGCAGCCAAGTGGTCAGGGGAGGCGTCGAGCAGTACTTC. As protein: CASSQVVRGGVEQYF. This chain connects TRBV4-1 to TRBJ2-7; D may match TRBD1 or TRBD2 (6 bases each). CDR1 and CDR2 from the germline V gene are MGHRA and YSYEKL. The V and J ends lost 1 base and 6 bases respectively, with 16 bases between them. The CDR3 runs 15 residues.

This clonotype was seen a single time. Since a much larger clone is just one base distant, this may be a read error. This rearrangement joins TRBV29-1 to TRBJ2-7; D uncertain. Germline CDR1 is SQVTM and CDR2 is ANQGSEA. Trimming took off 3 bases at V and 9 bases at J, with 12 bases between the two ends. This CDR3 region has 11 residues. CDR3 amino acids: CSVELLSVQYF. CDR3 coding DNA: TGCAGCGTTGAGTTGCTAAGCGTGCAGTACTTC.